This T cell receptor beta chain was recorded in a study of blood T cells in healthy people across ages (dated by TCRdb to 2015 to 2017). Context from the whole study: In model experiments, template switching captured roughly one uniquely barcoded TCR beta cDNA molecule for every two T cells. Age-related changes in TCR beta repertoire diversity were measured in the study by deep sequencing normalized with unique cDNA molecular identifiers. The donors were divided into four age groups: young (average about 16 years), middle-aged (almost 40), aged (about 60) and long-lived (approximately 74). Two additional independent replicas of 1 million unique cDNA reads from the same blood draw were analyzed for two donors (one aged 18 to 30 and one aged 80 or older).

The CDR3 runs 13 amino acids, cysteine and phenylalanine included. The only DNA kept is the CDR3, 39 bases in frame from the first base. As encoded in the germline V gene (reference sequence), CDR1 is MNHNY while CDR2 is SVGAGI. The donors were roughly 39 Caucasian individuals from Russia, aged roughly 6 to 90 years, who were systemically healthy. About 10 milliliters of peripheral blood were collected from each donor into EDTA-treated Vacutainer tubes. Ficoll-Paque density-gradient centrifugation was used to isolate PBMCs, with at least 6.5 million per sample. Total RNA was extracted from PBMCs with Trizol reagent, with at least 5.5 micrograms obtained per sample. Naive CD45RAhigh/CD27high T cell percentages were measured by flow cytometry on a PBMC aliquot from every donor. Overall study outcomes, separate from this receptor: Estimates of total diversity based on one million sequenced T cells were regarded as lower bounds and as underestimates. The long-lived group showed more naive CD4+ T cells, fewer expanded clones and increased TCR diversity than the aged group, suggesting age selection. As age increased, observed TCR beta diversity per million T cells dropped in a roughly linear way, and a significant reduction was already evident by age about 36. Conclusive comparison of naive and antigen-experienced compartments was prevented by the profiling of bulk unsorted PBMCs. The percentage of naive T cells measured by flow cytometry correlated strongly with observed TCR beta diversity. Because donor CMV infection status was unknown, age-related changes in expanded clonotypes were potentially confounded.

This clonotype was counted a few times. Its antigen is currently not known. Base qualities are not recorded, but no much larger clone differs from it by a single base. Receptors were amplified or captured by 5' RACE. TCRdb lists the instrument as Illumina HiSeq 2500. A second PCR of about 7 to 12 cycles was performed with a sample-barcoded 5' primer and a J-beta primer mix. A template-switch 5' adaptor carrying 12 random nucleotides introduced a unique molecular identifier onto each TCR beta cDNA molecule. At least 2.5 million CDR3-containing paired-end reads were obtained from each sample. First-strand cDNA synthesis was performed from all RNA using the Mint cDNA synthesis kit, with priming by a TRBC-specific oligonucleotide. All cDNA was treated with uracil-DNA glycosylase and then went through a first 18-cycle PCR with the universal primers M1SS and BC2_uni_R. Under the source paper's analysis protocol: For normalization, 1 million high-quality reads, each with a distinct molecular identifier, were randomly selected from each sample. Instead of being binned into consensus sequences, reads with shared molecular identifiers were discarded. MiTCR, run with a Q25 quality threshold and the strictest error-elimination algorithm, handled CDR3 identification, clonotype clustering and error correction. Lower-bound total TCR beta diversity was estimated with a nonparametric unseen species model using Euler transformation. TCRdb reanalyzed the raw reads on its own, using fastp at Q25 for trimming and MiXCR for clone calling, and kept in-frame beta chains. Rows merge per CDR3 protein into single entries with the most common DNA and genes. The V and J calls here are based on TCRdb, not the publication. The sample profile shows about 570,000 distinct CDR3 sequences; 27% of them were found once. The ten largest account for 3% to 4.5% of the sample.

The sample was also reused in another study, on T cells of mothers and their children. As that second paper reports: Donors were nine systemically healthy Caucasian individuals: three mothers and their six children. cDNA synthesis consumed the entire amount of extracted RNA, loaded at around 1.5 ug RNA in each 15 ul reaction. In the second PCR, sample barcodes and 2-4 random nucleotides were introduced via the M1S primer. Over 9 million TCR beta CDR3 reads came from each mother, compared with roughly 2.8 million reads from each child. Thymic selection similarly shapes TCR recombination output in related and unrelated pairs, with minor effect from inherited differences. Normalized repertoire overlap was always slightly but never significantly higher in related than unrelated mother-child pairs. With a sensitivity of approximately 93 clones per million clonotypes, no persistent microchimeric T cell clones were detected. To look for features that set related mother-child pairs apart from unrelated individuals, the researchers ran deep NGS to compare the TCR beta repertoires of mothers and children. The mean age was about 40 +/- 4 years for the mothers and about 12 +/- 4 years for the children. After adapter ligation with NEBNext reagents, the libraries were sequenced on Illumina HiSeq 2000 with 100+100 nt paired-end reads. To avoid cross-contamination, the mother libraries and the child libraries were prepared a month apart and sequenced in separate runs. Between about 500,000 and 2,100,000 distinct TCR beta clonotypes were identified per donor. Naive TCR beta clonotypes were estimated from low-frequency clonotypes matched to each donor's FACS-determined naive share, without sorting.

The sequence was obtained from a boy aged 2 to 10 in good health. Source material: blood. The V and J genes are TRBV6-6 and TRBJ2-5; TRBD1 could be the D gene, as 6 bases match. The J call is uncertain, as TRBJ2-7 better fits the DNA end. The encoded CDR3 is CASSPIQGYEQYF. The nucleotides read TGTGCCAGCAGTCCGATACAGGGTTACGAGCAGTACTTC.